A selection of T cell receptor beta chains follows, all from one sample in a study of blood T cell repertoires in COVID-19. Here immunoSEQ multiplex PCR was the method, and the copy in TCRdb shows in-frame clones only, minus some. The data contain just over 300,000 clones, around 90% of them singletons. The sequenced sample was peripheral blood. These receptor sequences come from a man between 18 and 35 years old with active or convalescent COVID-19. Each CDR3 is given with its conserved first and last residue. Fields, in order: D gene, J gene, clone size, CDR3 length, V gene, CDR3 DNA, CDR3 protein. D genes are given only for firm matches. A row's size may be missing; if present it is once, few, many or a size class.

d_gene: -; j_gene: TRBJ2-7; abundance: -; len: 14; v_gene: TRBV5-1; CDR3nt: TGCGCCAGCAGCTCCACCGCTAGGTTCTACGAGCAGTACTTC; CDR3aa: CASSSTARFYEQYF
d_gene: -; j_gene: TRBJ1-1; abundance: -; len: 12; v_gene: TRBV15; CDR3nt: TGTGCCACCAGCACCCAGGGGACTGAAGCTTTCTTT; CDR3aa: CATSTQGTEAFF
d_gene: -; j_gene: TRBJ2-1; abundance: once; len: 19; v_gene: TRBV12-2; CDR3nt: TGTGCAAGTCGCTTAGTATTCAAAAAGCGGGGGGCCTCCTACAATGAGCAGTTCTTC; CDR3aa: CASRLVFKKRGASYNEQFF
d_gene: -; j_gene: TRBJ2-1; abundance: once; len: 15; v_gene: TRBV5-1; CDR3nt: TGCGCCAGCAGCCAAAGACTGAGCTCCTACAATGAGCAGTTCTTC; CDR3aa: CASSQRLSSYNEQFF
d_gene: TRBD2; j_gene: TRBJ2-1; abundance: -; len: 13; v_gene: TRBV19; CDR3nt: TGTGCCAGTAGTATTACTAGCGCAGGTGAGCAGTTCTTC; CDR3aa: CASSITSAGEQFF
d_gene: TRBD1; j_gene: TRBJ1-4; abundance: -; len: 14; v_gene: TRBV29-1; CDR3nt: TGCAGCGTCACAGGGGTGGCGGCTAATGAAAAACTGTTTTTT; CDR3aa: CSVTGVAANEKLFF
d_gene: TRBD1; j_gene: TRBJ2-7; abundance: -; len: 14; v_gene: TRBV19; CDR3nt: TGTGCCAGTAGTATTCTCCCCGGGACAGGGGAGCAGTACTTC; CDR3aa: CASSILPGTGEQYF
d_gene: -; j_gene: TRBJ2-1; abundance: -; len: 16; v_gene: TRBV6-1; CDR3nt: TGTGCCAGCAGTGAATACGGGACTCTACGCTACAATGAGCAGTTCTTC; CDR3aa: CASSEYGTLRYNEQFF
d_gene: -; j_gene: TRBJ1-1; abundance: -; len: 15; v_gene: TRBV3-1/TRBV3-2; CDR3nt: TGTGCCAGCAGTCAACCAAATTTCGGGAAAGCTGAAGCTTTCTTT; CDR3aa: CASSQPNFGKAEAFF
d_gene: -; j_gene: TRBJ1-2; abundance: -; len: 14; v_gene: TRBV27; CDR3nt: TGTGCCAGCACCTTCCTACCCTCGGGTGCTGGCTACACCTTC; CDR3aa: CASTFLPSGAGYTF
d_gene: TRBD1; j_gene: TRBJ1-1; abundance: -; len: 13; v_gene: TRBV19; CDR3nt: TGTGCCACCAGGGACAGGGTTAACACTGAAGCTTTCTTT; CDR3aa: CATRDRVNTEAFF
d_gene: TRBD2; j_gene: TRBJ2-7; abundance: -; len: 14; v_gene: TRBV29-1; CDR3nt: TGCAGCGTCGCCGGTTTAGCGGGGGACTACGAGCAGTACTTC; CDR3aa: CSVAGLAGDYEQYF
d_gene: -; j_gene: TRBJ2-7; abundance: -; len: 13; v_gene: TRBV5-8; CDR3nt: TGTGCCAGCAGCTTGGACAGATACTACGAGCAGTACTTC; CDR3aa: CASSLDRYYEQYF
d_gene: -; j_gene: TRBJ1-5; abundance: -; len: 14; v_gene: TRBV6-2/TRBV6-3; CDR3nt: TGTGCCAGCAGCAGCAGGGATGGCAATCAGCCCCAGCATTTT; CDR3aa: CASSSRDGNQPQHF
d_gene: TRBD2; j_gene: TRBJ2-1; abundance: -; len: 16; v_gene: TRBV9; CDR3nt: TGTGCCAGCAGCGTAGCTACTAGCGGGGGGGCCCAGGGTCAGTTCTTC; CDR3aa: CASSVATSGGAQGQFF
d_gene: TRBD1; j_gene: TRBJ1-2; abundance: -; len: 17; v_gene: TRBV9; CDR3nt: TGTGCCAGCAGCGTAGAAGGACGGCGGACAGGGAACTATGGCTACACCTTC; CDR3aa: CASSVEGRRTGNYGYTF
d_gene: -; j_gene: TRBJ2-1; abundance: -; len: 14; v_gene: TRBV3-1/TRBV3-2; CDR3nt: TGTGCCAGCAGCCAAGTCGGGAGCGGAGCCGAGCAGTTCTTC; CDR3aa: CASSQVGSGAEQFF
d_gene: -; j_gene: TRBJ1-2; abundance: -; len: 12; v_gene: TRBV24-1; CDR3nt: TGTGCCACCAGCGCAGGGTCATATGGCTACACCTTC; CDR3aa: CATSAGSYGYTF
d_gene: TRBD2; j_gene: TRBJ2-3; abundance: -; len: 16; v_gene: TRBV9; CDR3nt: TGTGCCAGCAGCACCGGGACTAGCGGGGCCACAGATACGCAGTATTTT; CDR3aa: CASSTGTSGATDTQYF
d_gene: TRBD1; j_gene: TRBJ1-6; abundance: -; len: 14; v_gene: TRBV6-5; CDR3nt: TGTGCCAGCAGCAGGACAGGGGACTCTTCACCCCTCCACTTT; CDR3aa: CASSRTGDSSPLHF
d_gene: TRBD2; j_gene: TRBJ2-1; abundance: -; len: 13; v_gene: TRBV6-6; CDR3nt: TGTGCCAGCAGGACTAGCGGGAGCTATGAGCAGTTCTTC; CDR3aa: CASRTSGSYEQFF
d_gene: TRBD2; j_gene: TRBJ2-5; abundance: -; len: 15; v_gene: TRBV5-5; CDR3nt: TGTGCCAGCAGCTTTTGGCGGGAGGGCCGGGAGACCCAGTACTTC; CDR3aa: CASSFWREGRETQYF
d_gene: -; j_gene: TRBJ1-2; abundance: -; len: 13; v_gene: TRBV4-1; CDR3nt: TGCGCCAGCAGCCAAAGAGGACAAGAGGGCTACACCTTC; CDR3aa: CASSQRGQEGYTF
d_gene: -; j_gene: TRBJ1-1; abundance: once; len: 12; v_gene: TRBV11-2; CDR3nt: TGTGCCAGCATCGGGGGGAACACTGAAGCTTTCTTT; CDR3aa: CASIGGNTEAFF
d_gene: -; j_gene: TRBJ2-7; abundance: -; len: 14; v_gene: TRBV27; CDR3nt: TGTGCCAGCAGTTATAGACTCCCGCCCGGGGAGCAGTACTTC; CDR3aa: CASSYRLPPGEQYF
d_gene: -; j_gene: TRBJ2-3; abundance: few; len: 16; v_gene: TRBV24-1; CDR3nt: TGTGCCACCAGTGCTGGTAGGGAGGACAGCACAGATACGCAGTATTTT; CDR3aa: CATSAGREDSTDTQYF
d_gene: TRBD1; j_gene: TRBJ2-5; abundance: -; len: 15; v_gene: TRBV6-5; CDR3nt: TGTGCCAGCAGACTATCTGGACAGGCGGGAGAGACCCAGTACTTC; CDR3aa: CASRLSGQAGETQYF
d_gene: TRBD1; j_gene: TRBJ1-1; abundance: few; len: 13; v_gene: TRBV2; CDR3nt: TGTGCCAGCAGACAGGGGGGGAGAACTGAAGCTTTCTTT; CDR3aa: CASRQGGRTEAFF